The clone carrying this TCR beta chain came up a few times. These data come from a study of patients and donors after allogeneic stem cell transplantation. In TCRdb, the RT-PCR reads were re-called with MiXCR into one record per CDR3 protein. There are 900,000 to 1,000,000 distinct CDR3 sequences in the sample; more than 15% occur only once, and roughly 6% lies in the top ten. Between the trimmed V and J ends, which lost 6 bases and 0 bases, there was a span of 12 bases. The CDR3 runs to 15 residues. The genes are TRBV12-3 or TRBV12-4 and TRBJ1-5; D may be TRBD1 (5 bases). Specimen: blood, either unsorted or a sorted T cell fraction (not recorded which). The receptor comes from a human donor who was either an allogeneic HSCT recipient or a stem cell or donor lymphocyte infusion donor (not recorded which). It is not recorded whose cells these are; they may come from a transplant donor. CDR3 bases: TGTGCCAGCAGCGAGACAGCGTATAGCAATCAGCCCCAGCATTTT. The encoded protein is CASSETAYSNQPQHF.